Presented here are 19 T cell receptor beta chains from one specimen sequenced in a study of blood T cell repertoires in COVID-19. Clones were read by immunoSEQ multiplex PCR, and TCRdb kept only the in-frame ones, dropping some. The table has tens of thousands of clones, approximately 91% seen once. The sequenced sample consisted of peripheral blood. Receptor source: a human donor with active COVID-19. The donor label of this sample is uncertain.

V usage is TRBV9 and J usage is TRBJ2-1; the match to TRBD1 covers 7 bases. The germline V gene has CDR1 SGDLS and CDR2 YYNGEE. The CDR3 has 13 amino acids. The V segment lost 4 bases and the J segment 5 bases; nucleotides outside the gene matches: 3. The CDR3 loop reads CASSPGQNNEQFF. CDR3 coding DNA: TGTGCCAGCAGCCCGGGACAGAACAATGAGCAGTTCTTC.

V is TRBV19 and J is TRBJ1-5, with D possibly matching TRBD1 (6 bases). CDR1 is LNHDA, CDR2 SQIVND, per germline (reference sequence). V was cut by 5 bases and J by 1 base, with 9 bases left in between. The CDR3 consists of 14 residues. The CDR3 loop reads CASSPQGSNQPQHF. DNA of the CDR3: TGTGCCAGTAGTCCTCAGGGGAGCAATCAGCCCCAGCATTTT.

The chain's CDR3 is CASSPRAGGDYGYTF. DNA of the CDR3: TGTGCCAGCAGCCCCCGGGCAGGGGGTGACTATGGCTACACCTTC. V usage is TRBV11-2 and J usage is TRBJ1-2, with TRBD1 matching 7 bases. Germline V gives CDR1 SGHAT, CDR2 FQNNGV. There are 15 residues in the CDR3. The trim removed 5 bases at V and 3 bases at J, leaving 9 bases unmatched.

The chain has TRBV9 and TRBJ2-7; D is unclear. Trimming shortened V by 3 bases and J by 3 bases, and 10 bases separated the two germline ends. Germline CDR1 SGDLS, CDR2 YYNGEE. The CDR3 extends over 13 amino acids. The CDR3 region is CASSALSGYEQYF. The CDR3 region has the DNA TGTGCCAGCAGCGCCCTGTCGGGCTACGAGCAGTACTTC.

V is TRBV2 and J is TRBJ1-4; maybe TRBD1 (6 bases). Trimming took off 3 bases at V and 10 bases at J, with 12 bases between the two ends. The CDR3 extends over 13 amino acids. The germline gives CDR1 SNHLY, CDR2 FYNNEI. As DNA, the CDR3 is TGTGCCAGCAGTGAGGAGACAGGCTCAAAACTGTTTTTT. Its translation: CASSEETGSKLFF.

V usage is TRBV7-9 and J usage is TRBJ1-3; a possible D gene is TRBD1 (6 bases). CDR1 and CDR2 from the germline V gene are SEHNR and FQNEAQ (reference sequence). The length of the CDR3 is 15 residues. Trimming cost V 3 bases and J 9 bases, with 18 bases left between them. The CDR3 nucleotides read TGTGCCAGCAGCTTCTCGGACAGCAGGACTAGCACCATATATTTT. Protein product: CASSFSDSRTSTIYF.

This clone occurred once. The chain uses TRBV12-3 or TRBV12-4 and TRBJ1-1, with no clear D. Trimming left V 3 bases short and J 8 bases short, with 7 bases between. The CDR3 is 11 amino acids. The CDR3 sequence is CASSLGVEAFF. Here the CDR3 DNA reads TGTGCCAGCAGTTTGGGAGTAGAAGCTTTCTTT.

This chain links TRBV9 with TRBJ1-1; 7 bases line up with TRBD1. The CDR3 totals 15 residues. The germline V gene encodes CDR1 SGDLS and CDR2 YYNGEE. Unmatched junction bases numbered 6, after V lost 0 bases and J lost 4 bases. DNA for the CDR3: TGTGCCAGCAGCGTAGACAGGGGCGGAGGCACTGAAGCTTTCTTT. Its translation: CASSVDRGGGTEAFF.

CDR3: CASSRTRDTEAFF. In nucleotides, the CDR3 is TGTGCCAGCAGCAGGACAAGGGACACTGAAGCTTTCTTT. This chain links TRBV12-3 or TRBV12-4 with TRBJ1-1; D may be TRBD1 (5 bases). CDR3 length equals 13 residues. Trimming stripped 6 bases from V and 3 bases from J, with 11 bases between.

The rearrangement joins TRBV12-3 or TRBV12-4 to TRBJ2-2; D might be TRBD2 (5 bases). V was trimmed by 5 bases and J by 7 bases, leaving 11 bases between them. The CDR3 loop spans 13 amino acids. CDR3 protein: CASSSGVSGELFF. The CDR3 DNA reads TGTGCCAGCAGTAGCGGAGTTAGCGGGGAGCTGTTTTTT.

This clone was seen a few times. V is TRBV20-1 and J is TRBJ1-6; possible D gene TRBD1, 5 bases. The V and J ends lost 1 base and 14 bases respectively, with 9 bases between them. Germline-derived CDR1 and CDR2 are DFQATT and SNEGSKA (reference sequence). CDR3 size: 11 residues. The CDR3 reads CSARGGVTLHF. The CDR3 bases are TGCAGTGCTAGAGGGGGGGTCACCCTCCACTTT.

V gene TRBV11-3 combines with J gene TRBJ2-1; D remains unclear. The V gene's germline CDR1 is SGHNT and CDR2 YENEEA. This CDR3 region has 14 residues. Trimming took 7 bases from V and 8 from J, leaving 18 bases between them. CDR3 sequence: CASTASALGDEQFF. Here the CDR3 DNA reads TGTGCCAGCACAGCGTCAGCCCTAGGCGATGAGCAGTTCTTC. The variable domain in full, with the rest retrieved from reference TRBV11-3 and TRBJ2-1, is EAGVVQSPRYKIIEKKQPVAFWCNPISGHNTLYWYLQNLGQGPELLIRYENEEAVDDSQLPKDRFSAERLKGVDSTLKIQPAELGDSAVYLCASTASALGDEQFFGPGTRLTVL.

The rearrangement links TRBV6-5 to TRBJ2-1; 9 bases are a match to TRBD1. This CDR3 contains 15 residues. Germline V gene lookup returns CDR1 MNHEY and CDR2 SVGAGI. V lost 0 bases and J lost 7; bases outside the gene matches: 4. For the CDR3, the DNA is TGTGCCAGCAGTTACTCCGGGGACAGGGCGAATGAGCAGTTCTTC. This encodes CASSYSGDRANEQFF.

The chain joins TRBV19 to TRBJ2-2, with TRBD2 identical over 7 bases. The CDR3 has 15 amino acids. V trimming: 6 bases; J trimming: 4 bases; junction bases outside the gene matches: 8. Per the germline V gene, CDR1 is LNHDA and CDR2 is SQIVND (reference sequence). As DNA, the CDR3 is TGTGCCAGTAGGGGGCAAGGGGAGGGCACCGGGGAGCTGTTTTTT. This gives the protein CASRGQGEGTGELFF. Together with reference TRBV19 and TRBJ2-2, the CDR3 gives the full variable domain: DGGITQSPKYLFRKEGQNVTLSCEQNLNHDAMYWYRQDPGQGLRLIYYSQIVNDFQKGDIAEGYSVSREKKESFPLTVTSAQKNPTAFYLCASRGQGEGTGELFFGEGSRLTVL.

V usage is TRBV18 and J usage is TRBJ2-7, with D tentatively TRBD2 (7 bases). Germline loops: CDR1 KGHSH, CDR2 LQKENI. The V gene lost 6 bases and the J gene lost 2 bases, with 11 bases spanning the gap. The CDR3 loop spans 13 amino acids. CDR3: CASSGGDTYEQYF. CDR3 nucleotides: TGTGCCAGCTCGGGGGGGGACACCTACGAGCAGTACTTC.

This chain links TRBV12-5 with TRBJ2-6; perhaps TRBD1 as D (6 bases). In germline, CDR1 is LGHNT, CDR2 FRNRAP. The CDR3 sequence is 15 residues long. Trimming took 10 bases from V and 0 from J, leaving 13 bases between them. The CDR3 here is CAKRGSGSGANVLTF. Written as DNA, the CDR3 is TGTGCTAAAAGGGGGTCGGGCTCTGGGGCCAACGTCCTGACTTTC. The full variable domain, completed using reference TRBV12-5 and TRBJ2-6, is DARVTQTPRHKVTEMGQEVTMRCQPILGHNTVFWYRQTMMQGLELLAYFRNRAPLDDSGMPKDRFSAEMPDATLATLKIQPSEPRDSAVYFCAKRGSGSGANVLTFGAGSRLTVL.

The chain couples TRBV29-1 to TRBJ2-7, with unresolved D. CDR3 length: 12 residues. Germline V gene sequence: CDR1 SQVTM, CDR2 ANQGSEA. The V and J ends lost 1 base and 0 bases respectively, with 4 bases between them. The CDR3 nucleotides are TGCAGCGTTGAAGCTACCTCCTACGAGCAGTACTTC. Translation: CSVEATSYEQYF.

The DNA of the CDR3 is TGCGCCAGCAGCAGGACTAGCGGGAAAACCGGGGAGCTGTTTTTT. As protein: CASSRTSGKTGELFF. The chain combines TRBV5-1 with TRBJ2-2; TRBD2 agrees at 12 bases. The CDR3 is 15 amino acids. Germline-derived CDR1 and CDR2 are SGHRS and YFSETQ. Trimming removed 4 bases from V and 5 bases from J; junction bases left unmatched: 3. Drawing the rest from reference TRBV5-1 and TRBJ2-2, the complete variable domain is KAGVTQTPRYLIKTRGQQVTLSCSPISGHRSVSWYQQTPGQGLQFLFEYFSETQRNKGNFPGRFSGRQFSNSRSEMNVSTLELGDSALYLCASSRTSGKTGELFFGEGSRLTVL.

The CDR3 is CASSTTGTNYGYTF. The CDR3 region has the DNA TGTGCCAGCAGCACGACAGGAACTAACTATGGCTACACCTTC. The genes are TRBV5-4 and TRBJ1-2; possibly TRBD1 for D (6 bases). Trimming stripped 4 bases from V and 0 bases from J, with 10 bases between. Germline-derived CDR1 and CDR2 are SGHNT and YYREEE (reference sequence). The CDR3 is made up of 14 amino acids. Filled out from reference TRBV5-4 and TRBJ1-2, the complete variable domain reads ETGVTQSPTHLIKTRGQQVTLRCSSQSGHNTVSWYQQALGQGPQFIFQYYREEENGRGNFPPRFSGLQFPNYSSELNVNALELDDSALYLCASSTTGTNYGYTFGSGTRLTVV.